The 29 T cell receptor beta chains in this list originate from one sample, sequenced in a study of blood T cell repertoires in COVID-19. The data were produced by immunoSEQ multiplex PCR, yet TCRdb's version contains in-frame clones alone and is incomplete. The sample holds about 42,000 clones, about nine tenths seen once. The material sequenced was peripheral blood. Every receptor here comes from a woman aged 80 or over in a cohort sampled during active or convalescent COVID-19.

The chain couples TRBV5-1 to TRBJ1-4; D is unclear. CDR1 and CDR2 from the germline V gene are SGHRS and YFSETQ. Trimming pared 0 bases from V and 7 bases from J, leaving 13 bases between. The CDR3 is made up of 15 amino acids. CDR3 amino acids: CASSLGIGGSEKLFF. For the CDR3, the DNA is TGCGCCAGCAGCTTGGGAATAGGCGGAAGTGAAAAACTGTTTTTT.

This chain joins TRBV5-4 and TRBJ1-1, with D possibly TRBD1 on 6 matching bases. The CDR3 is 13 amino acids. Per the germline V gene, CDR1 is SGHNT and CDR2 is YYREEE (reference sequence). Between the trimmed V and J ends, which lost 0 bases and 11 bases, there was a span of 14 bases. The CDR3 loop reads CASSLAQQGGAFF. Written as DNA, the CDR3 is TGTGCCAGCAGCTTGGCCCAACAGGGAGGGGCTTTCTTT.

The V and J genes are TRBV28 and TRBJ1-1, with 9 bases matching TRBD1. The V and J ends lost 6 bases and 8 bases, in that order; junction bases with no gene match: 13. Germline CDR1 and CDR2: MDHEN and SYDVKM. The CDR3 is 15 amino acids. DNA of the CDR3: TGTGCCAGCAGCACCCCTTTTCCGGGACAGGGAGAAGCTTTCTTT. Translation: CASSTPFPGQGEAFF. The variable domain in full, with the rest retrieved from reference TRBV28 and TRBJ1-1, is DVKVTQSSRYLVKRTGEKVFLECVQDMDHENMFWYRQDPGLGLRLIYFSYDVKMKEKGDIPEGYSVSREKKERFSLILESASTNQTSMYLCASSTPFPGQGEAFFGQGTRLTVV.

The chain uses TRBV5-1 and TRBJ1-3, with D maybe TRBD1 (5 bases). This CDR3 contains 16 residues. V shed 0 bases and J shed 4 bases, with 14 bases lying between them. Germline assignment: CDR1 SGHRS and CDR2 YFSETQ. CDR3 DNA: TGCGCCAGCAGCTTGGAGATAGCCACAGGAGGAAACACCATATATTTT. Translating gives CASSLEIATGGNTIYF.

This sequence joins TRBV3-1 (or the pseudogene TRBV3-2) and TRBJ2-7; D unresolved. Looked up from germline, CDR1 is LGHDT and CDR2 is YNNKEL (reference sequence). Trimming cost V 0 bases and J 9 bases, with 9 bases left between them. This CDR3 has 12 amino acids. CDR3 nucleotide sequence: TGTGCCAGCAGCCAAGATCGGCGGCGGCAGTACTTC. As protein: CASSQDRRRQYF.

As DNA, the CDR3 is TGTGCCAGCAGCCCCGGACTAGCGGGGGGAACAGATACGCAGTATTTT. Protein product: CASSPGLAGGTDTQYF. This chain connects TRBV7-3 to TRBJ2-3; 14 bases fit TRBD2. The V and J ends lost 5 bases and 3 bases, in that order; junction bases with no gene match: 4. CDR1 and CDR2 (germline): SGHTA, FQGTGA. This CDR3 is built from 16 residues.

This chain joins TRBV7-8 and TRBJ2-7, with D maybe TRBD1 (5 bases). V gave up 3 bases and J gave up 2 bases, with 8 bases separating them. The CDR3 sequence is 13 residues long. Germline lookup yields CDR1 SGHVS and CDR2 FQNEAQ. The CDR3 here is CASSFGHTYEQYF. In DNA, the CDR3 is TGTGCCAGCAGCTTTGGACATACCTACGAGCAGTACTTC.

This clone turned up a few times. This chain links TRBV5-1 with TRBJ2-6, with a possible D match to TRBD1 (5 bases). The germline V gene encodes CDR1 SGHRS and CDR2 YFSETQ. The CDR3 is made up of 17 amino acids. V was trimmed by 1 base and J by 0 bases, leaving 11 bases between them. CDR3 bases: TGCGCCAGCAGCTTGCCAGGGATTTTCTCTGGGGCCAACGTCCTGACTTTC. Its protein is CASSLPGIFSGANVLTF.

The rearrangement links TRBV6-5 to TRBJ1-3, with D possibly TRBD1 on 6 matching bases. Germline assignment: CDR1 MNHEY and CDR2 SVGAGI. The CDR3 length is 14 residues. V lost 4 bases and J 4 bases, leaving 11 bases between the germline ends. The CDR3 DNA reads as TGTGCCAGCAGTTCTACAGGGATCGGAAACACCATATATTTT. Amino acid sequence: CASSSTGIGNTIYF.

The chain combines TRBV30 with TRBJ1-2, with 9 bases that match TRBD1. The trim removed 0 bases at V and 4 bases at J, leaving 12 bases unmatched. Germline V gives CDR1 GTSNPN, CDR2 SVGIG (reference sequence). This CDR3 region has 17 residues. DNA for the CDR3: TGTGCCTGGAGTGTAGGACAGGGGCCCGAACAGACCTATGGCTACACCTTC. It codes for CAWSVGQGPEQTYGYTF.

The chain joins TRBV7-9 to TRBJ1-5; 9 nucleotides agree with TRBD1. From germline, CDR1 is SEHNR and CDR2 FQNEAQ (reference sequence). The length of the CDR3 is 14 residues. Losses at the gene ends were 5 bases for V and 4 bases for J; bases not matched to a gene: 3. The CDR3 DNA reads as TGTGCCAGCAGCCAAGGGACAGGGAATCAGCCCCAGCATTTT. This gives the protein CASSQGTGNQPQHF. Supplemented by reference TRBV7-9 and TRBJ1-5, the full variable domain reads DTGVSQNPRHKITKRGQNVTFRCDPISEHNRLYWYRQTLGQGPEFLTYFQNEAQLEKSRLLSDRFSAERPKGSFSTLEIQRTEQGDSAMYLCASSQGTGNQPQHFGDGTRLSIL.

This chain uses TRBV19 with TRBJ2-4; 7 positions agree with TRBD2. The CDR3 sequence is 12 residues long. CDR1 is LNHDA and CDR2 is SQIVND in the germline V gene (reference sequence). V shed 10 bases and J 6 bases; nucleotides not matched to a gene: 6. In DNA, the CDR3 is TGTGCCACCTCGGGCGGGGGAAACATTCAGTACTTC. This gives the protein CATSGGGNIQYF.

The chain recombines TRBV6-2 or TRBV6-3 with TRBJ2-7, with 9 positions matching TRBD2. Germline loops: CDR1 MNHEY, CDR2 SVGEGT. The CDR3 totals 14 residues. V was pared by 2 bases and J by 4 bases, with 3 bases of the junction left unmatched. The CDR3 nucleotides are TGTGCCAGCAGTTACGGTCTAGCGGGATACGAGCAGTACTTC. Residues: CASSYGLAGYEQYF.

V gene TRBV9 combines with J gene TRBJ2-2; no clear D. The CDR3 extends over 16 amino acids. V gave up 0 bases and J gave up 5 bases, with 14 bases separating them. Germline V gives CDR1 SGDLS, CDR2 YYNGEE. The CDR3 DNA reads TGTGCCAGCAGCGTAGCTCCGGGTAGCCGGACCGGGGAGCTGTTTTTT. Translation gives CASSVAPGSRTGELFF.

The chain recombines TRBV24-1 with TRBJ2-1; a weak D match, TRBD2 (6 bases). Trimming removed 2 bases at V and 7 bases at J, with 20 bases between. Germline V CDR1 and CDR2: KGHDR, SFDVKD. The CDR3 sequence is 17 residues long. The CDR3 sequence is CATSDWAGRGLTNEQFF. The CDR3 DNA sequence: TGTGCCACCAGTGATTGGGCAGGGCGGGGCCTCACAAATGAGCAGTTCTTC.

V usage is TRBV2 and J usage is TRBJ1-2; D is undetermined. V was shortened by 4 bases and J by 7 bases, with 7 bases between the two germline ends. The germline gives CDR1 SNHLY, CDR2 FYNNEI. The CDR3 runs to 11 residues. In DNA, the CDR3 is TGTGCCAGCAGTGTCCTAGGTGGCTACACCTTC. Its translation: CASSVLGGYTF.

The chain recombines TRBV6-6 with TRBJ1-5; tentatively, D is TRBD1 (6 bases). The CDR3 runs 14 residues. V was clipped by 6 bases and J by 6 bases, with 15 bases between them. Germline V CDR1 and CDR2: MNHNY, SVGAGI (reference sequence). The CDR3 nucleotides read TGTGCCAGCAGCCCCGGGACAAGCTTTCAGCCCCAGCATTTT. The encoded protein is CASSPGTSFQPQHF.

This sequence joins TRBV27 and TRBJ1-1; no clear D. Germline CDR1 is MNHEY and CDR2 is SMNVEV (reference sequence). CDR3 length equals 13 residues. Trimming shortened V by 4 bases and J by 2 bases, and 8 bases separated the two germline ends. CDR3 in amino acids: CASSSLLNTEAFF. CDR3 sequence (DNA): TGTGCCAGCAGTTCCCTACTTAACACTGAAGCTTTCTTT.

The V gene is TRBV5-1, the J gene TRBJ1-6; the D gene is possibly TRBD1 (5 bases). This CDR3 is built from 21 residues. Germline V gives CDR1 SGHRS, CDR2 YFSETQ. The V and J ends lost 3 bases and 4 bases respectively, with 29 bases between them. CDR3 coding DNA: TGCGCCAGCAGCTCAACTACTCGATACGAGGGGAGGGAGGCTTATAATTCACCCCTCCACTTT. It yields the protein CASSSTTRYEGREAYNSPLHF.

The rearrangement links TRBV6-2 or TRBV6-3 to TRBJ1-1, with 11 bases aligning to TRBD1. Trimming at V came to 5 bases and at J to 7 bases, leaving 12 bases not matched to a gene. The CDR3 sequence is 16 residues long. Germline V gene lookup returns CDR1 MNHEY and CDR2 SVGEGT. The CDR3 loop is CASSGRTGGFVGEAFF. Written as DNA, the CDR3 is TGTGCCAGCAGTGGTCGGACAGGGGGCTTTGTTGGTGAAGCTTTCTTT.

The CDR3 nucleotides read TGTGCCAGTATCCCTAGCGGGGCCCCCTACAATGAGCAGTTCTTC. Protein product: CASIPSGAPYNEQFF. The chain employs TRBV19 and TRBJ2-1; 9 positions match TRBD2. J was trimmed by 2 bases and V by 7 bases; bases with no gene match: 6. Germline CDR1 reads LNHDA; CDR2 reads SQIVND (reference sequence). The CDR3 length is 15 residues.

The chain recombines TRBV6-6 with TRBJ2-3; TRBD1 agrees at 7 bases. The CDR3 totals 14 residues. The J segment lost 1 base and the V segment lost 6 bases, leaving 4 bases of the junction unmatched. Germline V CDR1 and CDR2: MNHNY, SVGAGI (reference sequence). In DNA, the CDR3 is TGTGCCAGCAGCCAAACAGGGGGCACAGATACGCAGTATTTT. Amino acids: CASSQTGGTDTQYF.

J is TRBJ1-5 and V is TRBV5-5; maybe TRBD1 (6 bases). This CDR3 has 15 residues. Germline CDR1 SGHKS, CDR2 YYEKEE (reference sequence). The germline V and J ends were trimmed by 4 bases and 4 bases, with 15 bases remaining between them. This CDR3 is CASSPTGFWNQPQHF. The CDR3 region has the DNA TGTGCCAGCAGCCCAACAGGGTTCTGGAATCAGCCCCAGCATTTT.

J is TRBJ2-7 and V is TRBV5-1; TRBD1 is a possible D gene (6 bases). The V and J ends lost 5 bases and 2 bases respectively, with 14 bases between them. The length of the CDR3 is 14 residues. Germline CDR1 reads SGHRS; CDR2 reads YFSETQ. In DNA form, the CDR3 reads TGCGCCAGCAGAAGCCCAGGGGAGACCTACGAGCAGTACTTC. It specifies CASRSPGETYEQYF. The variable domain in full, with the rest retrieved from reference TRBV5-1 and TRBJ2-7, is KAGVTQTPRYLIKTRGQQVTLSCSPISGHRSVSWYQQTPGQGLQFLFEYFSETQRNKGNFPGRFSGRQFSNSRSEMNVSTLELGDSALYLCASRSPGETYEQYFGPGTRLTVT.

In its sample, this clone was seen once. This chain uses TRBV30 with TRBJ1-6, with D possibly TRBD1 on 6 matching bases. The CDR3 is made up of 13 amino acids. Germline V gene lookup returns CDR1 GTSNPN and CDR2 SVGIG (reference sequence). The CDR3 coding sequence is TGTGCTTGGGGGCCGGGTTCCAATTCACCCCTCCACTTT. It encodes CAWGPGSNSPLHF.

In this sample, this clone turned up a few times. CDR3: CASSPRDRGAYEQYF. CDR3 DNA: TGTGCCAGCAGCCCCCGGGACAGGGGGGCCTACGAGCAGTACTTC. The chain recombines TRBV11-3 with TRBJ2-7, with 11 nucleotides matching TRBD1. Germline-derived CDR1 and CDR2 are SGHNT and YENEEA. Trimming took 5 bases from V and 2 from J; bases not matched to a gene: 5. The CDR3 runs to 15 residues.

This chain joins TRBV5-1 and TRBJ2-2; 9 bases map to TRBD2. CDR3 length equals 17 residues. With V trimmed by 5 bases and J by 0 bases, 8 bases remained unmatched. The germline V gene encodes CDR1 SGHRS and CDR2 YFSETQ. For the CDR3, the DNA is TGCGCCAGCAGAAGTGGCGCTAGCGGGACGAACACCGGGGAGCTGTTTTTT. Protein sequence: CASRSGASGTNTGELFF.

This clone was observed a single time. The V gene is TRBV30, the J gene TRBJ2-7, with TRBD1 matching 10 bases. Trimming at V came to 4 bases and at J to 6 bases, leaving 3 bases not matched to a gene. The CDR3 totals 12 residues. The germline V gene has CDR1 GTSNPN and CDR2 SVGIG (reference sequence). DNA of the CDR3: TGTGCCTGGATGGACAGGGGGGGCGAGCAGTACTTC. Protein product: CAWMDRGGEQYF.

This sequence joins TRBV4-3 and TRBJ2-1, with 7 bases matching TRBD2. V gave up 1 base and J gave up 8 bases; unmatched junction bases: 8. CDR3 size: 15 residues. Looked up from germline, CDR1 is LGHNA and CDR2 is YSLEER. CDR3 sequence: CASSQGLGAGYEQFF. In nucleotides, the CDR3 is TGCGCCAGCAGCCAAGGACTGGGAGCGGGGTATGAGCAGTTCTTC.